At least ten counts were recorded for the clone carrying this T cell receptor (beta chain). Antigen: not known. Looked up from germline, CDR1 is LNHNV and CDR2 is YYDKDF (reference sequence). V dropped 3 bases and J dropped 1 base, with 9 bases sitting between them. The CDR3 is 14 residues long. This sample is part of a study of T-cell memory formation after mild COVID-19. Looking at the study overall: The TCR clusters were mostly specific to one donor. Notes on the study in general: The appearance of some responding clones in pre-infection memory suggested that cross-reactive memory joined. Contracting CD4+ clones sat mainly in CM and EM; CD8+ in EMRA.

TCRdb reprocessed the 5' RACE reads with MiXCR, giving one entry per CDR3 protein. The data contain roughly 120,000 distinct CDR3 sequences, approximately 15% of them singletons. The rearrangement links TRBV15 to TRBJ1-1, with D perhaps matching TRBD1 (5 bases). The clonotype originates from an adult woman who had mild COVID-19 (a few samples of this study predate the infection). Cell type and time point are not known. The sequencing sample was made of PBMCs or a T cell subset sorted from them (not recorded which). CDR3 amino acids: CATSSDRENTEAFF. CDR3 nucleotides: TGTGCCACCAGCAGCGACAGAGAGAACACTGAAGCTTTCTTT.